This TCR beta chain was recovered during a study of T cell changes during pregnancy in multiple sclerosis. Germline CDR1 MNHNY, CDR2 SVGAGI (reference sequence). Trimming removed 2 bases from V and 7 bases from J, with 12 bases in between. The CDR3 is 14 amino acids. Using immunoSEQ multiplex PCR, the repertoire was profiled, and TCRdb retains in-frame clones only, with some absent. The sample gives tens of thousands of clones, over 85% of which show up once; roughly 1.1% is in the top ten. The chain joins TRBV6-6 to TRBJ1-5, with D possibly being TRBD1 (6 bases). This clonotype originated in a female donor with multiple sclerosis, enrolled in a pregnancy study. The sequencing used peripheral blood, collected in the third trimester of pregnancy. In DNA, the CDR3 is TGTGCCAGCAGTTACGCCAGGGGTGGCCAGCCCCAGCATTTT. Residues: CASSYARGGQPQHF.